This entry features one TCR beta chain sequence. Participant reports of clinical history set cohort assignment. The recovered donors of Cohort 3 showed two negative PCRs, clearance, or symptom resolution. Trimming removed 2 bases at V and 7 bases at J, with 11 bases between. The V gene's germline CDR1 is MGHRA and CDR2 YSYEKL. This CDR3 is 14 amino acids long. This entry is derived from a study of blood T cell repertoires in COVID-19. Across the study: The United States, Italy and Spain provided the acute and convalescent COVID-19 samples.

Original handling: Counts of nucleated cells, estimated from reference gene primer amplification, were obtained. The data were produced by immunoSEQ multiplex PCR, yet TCRdb's version contains in-frame clones alone and is incomplete. Clone size and the V and J calls come from that table; the DNA yielded D and trimming. The data show under 500,000 clones, 80% to 90% seen once. Sequencing used PBMCs or T cells enriched from blood (not recorded which). The J gene is TRBJ2-2, the V gene TRBV4-1; D ambiguous. The source of this sequence is a man younger than 45 who had recovered from COVID-19. The CDR3 DNA reads TGCGCCAGCAGCCAAACGCTGCCGGGCGGGGAGCTGTTTTTT. This sequence encodes CASSQTLPGGELFF.